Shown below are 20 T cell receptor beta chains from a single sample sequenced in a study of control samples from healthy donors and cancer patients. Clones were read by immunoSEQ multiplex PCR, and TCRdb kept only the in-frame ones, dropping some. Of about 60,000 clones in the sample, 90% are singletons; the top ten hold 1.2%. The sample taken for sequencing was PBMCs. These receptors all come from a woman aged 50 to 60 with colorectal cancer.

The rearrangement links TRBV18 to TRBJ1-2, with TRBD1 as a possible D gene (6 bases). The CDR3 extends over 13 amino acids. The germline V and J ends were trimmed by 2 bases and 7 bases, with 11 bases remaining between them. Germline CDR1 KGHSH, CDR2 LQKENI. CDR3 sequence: CASSPKGVSGYTF. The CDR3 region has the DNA TGTGCCAGCTCACCAAAGGGGGTGTCTGGCTACACCTTC.

The CDR3 sequence: CASSRDRNTEAFF. CDR3 sequence (DNA): TGTGCCAGCAGCAGGGACAGGAACACTGAAGCTTTCTTT. The chain couples TRBV7-8 to TRBJ1-1; 7 bases map to TRBD1. There are 13 residues in the CDR3. The V segment lost 5 bases and the J segment 1 base; nucleotides outside the gene matches: 1. From germline, CDR1 is SGHVS and CDR2 FQNEAQ.

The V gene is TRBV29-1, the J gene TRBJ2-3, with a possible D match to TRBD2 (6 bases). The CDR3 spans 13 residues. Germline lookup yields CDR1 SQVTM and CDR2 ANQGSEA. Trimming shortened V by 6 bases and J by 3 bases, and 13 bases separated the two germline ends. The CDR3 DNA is TGCAGCGTCGCCCCCGGGACTACAGATACGCAGTATTTT. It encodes CSVAPGTTDTQYF.

The CDR3 nucleotides read TGTGCCAGCAGTACAGGGGTTGGCTACACCTTC. It specifies CASSTGVGYTF. J is TRBJ1-2 and V is TRBV6-5, with TRBD1 matching over 7 bases. Per germline, CDR1 MNHEY and CDR2 SVGAGI. The CDR3 is 11 amino acids. The trim removed 5 bases at V and 7 bases at J, leaving 1 base unmatched.

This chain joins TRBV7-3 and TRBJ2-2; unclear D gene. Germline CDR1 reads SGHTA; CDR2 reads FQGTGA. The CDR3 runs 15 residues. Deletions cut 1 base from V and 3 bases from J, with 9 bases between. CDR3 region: CASSLNLVDTGELFF. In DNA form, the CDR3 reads TGTGCCAGCAGCTTAAACTTAGTAGACACCGGGGAGCTGTTTTTT. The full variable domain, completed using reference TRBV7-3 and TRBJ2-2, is GAGVSQTPSNKVTEKGKYVELRCDPISGHTALYWYRQSLGQGPEFLIYFQGTGAADDSGLPNDRFFAVRPEGSVSTLKIQRTERGDSAVYLCASSLNLVDTGELFFGEGSRLTVL.

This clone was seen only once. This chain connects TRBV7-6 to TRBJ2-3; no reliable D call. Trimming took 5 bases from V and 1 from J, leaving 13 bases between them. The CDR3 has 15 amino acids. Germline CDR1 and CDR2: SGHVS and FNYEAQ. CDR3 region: CASSDRTSGTDTQYF. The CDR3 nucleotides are TGTGCCAGCAGCGACCGGACCTCGGGCACAGATACGCAGTATTTT.

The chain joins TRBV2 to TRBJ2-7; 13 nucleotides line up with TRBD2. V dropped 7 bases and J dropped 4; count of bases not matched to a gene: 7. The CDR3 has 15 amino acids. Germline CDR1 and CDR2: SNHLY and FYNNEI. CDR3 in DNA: TGTGCCAGCACCCCGGGACTAGCGGGATCATACGAGCAGTACTTC. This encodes CASTPGLAGSYEQYF. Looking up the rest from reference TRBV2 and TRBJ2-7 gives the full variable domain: EPEVTQTPSHQVTQMGQEVILRCVPISNHLYFYWYRQILGQKVEFLVSFYNNEISEKSEIFDDQFSVERPDGSNFTLKIRSTKLEDSAMYFCASTPGLAGSYEQYFGPGTRLTVT.

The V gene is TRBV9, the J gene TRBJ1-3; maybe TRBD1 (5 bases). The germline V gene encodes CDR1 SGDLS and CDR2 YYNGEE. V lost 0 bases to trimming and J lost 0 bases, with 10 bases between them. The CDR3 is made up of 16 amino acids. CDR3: CASSVDPGGSGNTIYF. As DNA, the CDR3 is TGTGCCAGCAGCGTAGATCCGGGGGGCTCTGGAAACACCATATATTTT.

This chain's CDR3 is CASSQDLNVYNEQFF. DNA of the CDR3: TGTGCCAGCAGTCAGGACCTGAATGTGTACAATGAGCAGTTCTTC. V is TRBV6-6 and J is TRBJ2-1; no clear D. The CDR3 extends over 15 amino acids. The V end lost 5 bases, the J end lost 4 bases, and 15 bases lay between the germline ends. CDR1 is MNHNY, CDR2 SVGAGI, per germline (reference sequence).

As DNA, the CDR3 is TGTGCCAGCAGTTTATCTGTTGCATTCGAGACCCAGTACTTC. Its protein is CASSLSVAFETQYF. V gene TRBV27 combines with J gene TRBJ2-5; D unresolved. The CDR3 loop spans 14 amino acids. The V end lost 0 bases, the J end lost 5 bases, and 10 bases lay between the germline ends. Germline V gives CDR1 MNHEY, CDR2 SMNVEV (reference sequence).

Here the CDR3 reads CASSLNQGAGYEQYF. In DNA, the CDR3 is TGTGCCAGCAGCTTAAACCAGGGGGCGGGTTACGAGCAGTACTTC. The rearrangement uses TRBV7-9 and TRBJ2-7; 8 bases agree with TRBD1. V was pared by 2 bases and J by 4 bases, with 7 bases of the junction left unmatched. The CDR3 runs 15 residues. Germline CDR1 SEHNR, CDR2 FQNEAQ (reference sequence).

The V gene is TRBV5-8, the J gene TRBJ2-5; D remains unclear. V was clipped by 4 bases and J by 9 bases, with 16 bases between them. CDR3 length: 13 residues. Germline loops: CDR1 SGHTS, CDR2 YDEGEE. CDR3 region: CASSVSTGLSQYF. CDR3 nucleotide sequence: TGTGCCAGCAGCGTATCCACCGGGTTATCCCAGTACTTC.

CDR3 region: CATSGRQGAADTQYF. The CDR3 DNA reads as TGTGCCACCAGCGGACGACAGGGGGCTGCAGATACGCAGTATTTT. V and J are TRBV15 and TRBJ2-3; TRBD1 matches at 10 bases. The V gene end was trimmed by 5 bases and the J gene end by 4 bases; junction bases not matched to a gene: 6. In germline, CDR1 is LNHNV, CDR2 YYDKDF (reference sequence). This CDR3 has 15 amino acids.

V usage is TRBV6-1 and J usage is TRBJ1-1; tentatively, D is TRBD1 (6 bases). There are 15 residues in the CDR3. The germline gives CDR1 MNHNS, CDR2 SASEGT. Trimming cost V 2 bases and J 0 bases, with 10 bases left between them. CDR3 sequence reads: CASSERQGMNTEAFF. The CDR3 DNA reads TGTGCCAGCAGTGAACGGCAGGGGATGAACACTGAAGCTTTCTTT.

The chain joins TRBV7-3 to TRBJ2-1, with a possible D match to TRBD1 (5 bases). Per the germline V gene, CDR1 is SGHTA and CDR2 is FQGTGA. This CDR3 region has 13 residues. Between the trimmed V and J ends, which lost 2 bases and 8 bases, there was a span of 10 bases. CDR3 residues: CASSLSRDHEQFF. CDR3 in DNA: TGTGCCAGCAGCTTATCCAGGGATCATGAGCAGTTCTTC.

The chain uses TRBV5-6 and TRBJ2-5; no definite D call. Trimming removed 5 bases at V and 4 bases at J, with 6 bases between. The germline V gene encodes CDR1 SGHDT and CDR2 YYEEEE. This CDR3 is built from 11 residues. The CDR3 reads CASSIAETQYF. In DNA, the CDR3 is TGTGCCAGCAGTATCGCAGAGACCCAGTACTTC.

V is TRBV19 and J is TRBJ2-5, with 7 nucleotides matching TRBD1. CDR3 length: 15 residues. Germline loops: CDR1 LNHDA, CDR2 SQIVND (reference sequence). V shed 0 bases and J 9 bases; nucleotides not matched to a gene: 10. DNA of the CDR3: TGTGCCAGTAGTATAGAACCGAGGGGGCTGCTTTCCCAGTACTTC. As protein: CASSIEPRGLLSQYF.

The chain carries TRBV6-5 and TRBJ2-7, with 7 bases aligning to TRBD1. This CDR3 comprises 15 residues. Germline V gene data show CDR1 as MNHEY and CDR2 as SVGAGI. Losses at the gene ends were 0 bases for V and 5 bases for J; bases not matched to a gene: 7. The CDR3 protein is CASSYSWQGVHEQYF. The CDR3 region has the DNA TGTGCCAGCAGTTACTCCTGGCAGGGGGTCCACGAGCAGTACTTC.

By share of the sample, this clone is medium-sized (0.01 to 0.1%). The CDR3 sequence is CASSMDHRVAHF. CDR3 DNA sequence: TGTGCCAGTAGTATGGATCACAGGGTTGCGCATTTT. The chain combines TRBV19 with TRBJ1-5; maybe TRBD1 (6 bases). This CDR3 spans 12 amino acids. Trimming removed 3 bases at V and 15 bases at J, with 15 bases between. The V gene's germline CDR1 is LNHDA and CDR2 SQIVND (reference sequence).

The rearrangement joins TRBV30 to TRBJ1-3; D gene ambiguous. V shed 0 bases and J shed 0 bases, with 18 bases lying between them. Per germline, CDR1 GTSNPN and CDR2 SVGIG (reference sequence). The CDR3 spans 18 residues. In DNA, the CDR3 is TGTGCCTGGAGTGTAATGGGTAGTGGCGGCCTCTCTGGAAACACCATATATTTT. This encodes CAWSVMGSGGLSGNTIYF.